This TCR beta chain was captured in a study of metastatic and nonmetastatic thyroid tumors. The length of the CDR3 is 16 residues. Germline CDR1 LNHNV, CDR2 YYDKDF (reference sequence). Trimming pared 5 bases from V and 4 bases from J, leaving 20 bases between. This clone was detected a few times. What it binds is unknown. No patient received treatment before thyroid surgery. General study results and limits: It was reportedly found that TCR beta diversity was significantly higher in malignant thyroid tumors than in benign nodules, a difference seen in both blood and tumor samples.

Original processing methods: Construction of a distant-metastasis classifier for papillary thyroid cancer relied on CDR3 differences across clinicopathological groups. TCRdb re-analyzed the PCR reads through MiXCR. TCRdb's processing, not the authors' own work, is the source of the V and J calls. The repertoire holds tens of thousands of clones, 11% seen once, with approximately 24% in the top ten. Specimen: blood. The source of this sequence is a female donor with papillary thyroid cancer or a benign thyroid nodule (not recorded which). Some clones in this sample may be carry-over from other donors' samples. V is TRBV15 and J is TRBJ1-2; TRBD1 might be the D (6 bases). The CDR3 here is CATSPLSTGIGYGYTF. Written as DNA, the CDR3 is TGTGCCACCAGCCCACTTTCAACAGGGATCGGCTATGGCTACACCTTC.